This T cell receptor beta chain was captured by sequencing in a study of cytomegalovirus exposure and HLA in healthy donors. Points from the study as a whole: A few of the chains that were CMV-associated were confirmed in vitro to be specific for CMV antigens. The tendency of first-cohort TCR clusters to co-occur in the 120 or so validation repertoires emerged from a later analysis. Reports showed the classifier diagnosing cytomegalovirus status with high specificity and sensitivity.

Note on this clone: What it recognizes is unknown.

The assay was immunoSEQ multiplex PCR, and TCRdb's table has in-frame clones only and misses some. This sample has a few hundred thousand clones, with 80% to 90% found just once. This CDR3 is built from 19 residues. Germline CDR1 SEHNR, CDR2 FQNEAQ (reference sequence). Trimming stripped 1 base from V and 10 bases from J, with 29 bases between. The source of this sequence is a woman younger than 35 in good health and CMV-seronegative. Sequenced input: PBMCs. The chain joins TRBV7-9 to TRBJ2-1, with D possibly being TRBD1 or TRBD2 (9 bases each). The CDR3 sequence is CASSLDGTGLLAGENEQFF. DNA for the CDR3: TGTGCCAGCAGCTTAGATGGGACAGGGTTACTAGCGGGCGAGAACGAGCAGTTCTTC. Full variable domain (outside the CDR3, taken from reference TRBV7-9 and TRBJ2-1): DTGVSQNPRHKITKRGQNVTFRCDPISEHNRLYWYRQTLGQGPEFLTYFQNEAQLEKSRLLSDRFSAERPKGSFSTLEIQRTEQGDSAMYLCASSLDGTGLLAGENEQFFGPGTRLTVL.